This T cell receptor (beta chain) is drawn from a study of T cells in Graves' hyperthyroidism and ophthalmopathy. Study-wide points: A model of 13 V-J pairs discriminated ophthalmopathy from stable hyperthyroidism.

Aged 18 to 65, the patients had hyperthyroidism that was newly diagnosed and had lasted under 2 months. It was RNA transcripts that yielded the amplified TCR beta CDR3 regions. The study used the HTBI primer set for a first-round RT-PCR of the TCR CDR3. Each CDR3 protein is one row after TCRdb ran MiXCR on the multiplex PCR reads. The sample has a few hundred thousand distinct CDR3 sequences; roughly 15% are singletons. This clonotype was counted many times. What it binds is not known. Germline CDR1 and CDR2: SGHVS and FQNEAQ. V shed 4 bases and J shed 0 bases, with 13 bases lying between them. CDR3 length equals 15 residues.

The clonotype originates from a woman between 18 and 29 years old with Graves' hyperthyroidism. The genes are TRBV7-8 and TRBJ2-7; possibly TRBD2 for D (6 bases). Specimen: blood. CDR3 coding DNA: TGTGCCAGCAGCTCGATCGGGGGAACCTCCTACGAGCAGTACTTC. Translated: CASSSIGGTSYEQYF.